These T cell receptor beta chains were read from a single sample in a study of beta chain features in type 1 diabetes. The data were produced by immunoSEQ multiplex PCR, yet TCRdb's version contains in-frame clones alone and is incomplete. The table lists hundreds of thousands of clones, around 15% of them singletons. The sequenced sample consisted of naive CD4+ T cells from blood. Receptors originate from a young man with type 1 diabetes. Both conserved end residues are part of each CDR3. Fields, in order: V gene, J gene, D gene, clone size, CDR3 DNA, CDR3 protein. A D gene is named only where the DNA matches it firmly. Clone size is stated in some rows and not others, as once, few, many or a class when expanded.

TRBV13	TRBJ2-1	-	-	TGTGCCAGCAGCCTCTCGAGGGAGCAGTTCTTC	CASSLSREQFF
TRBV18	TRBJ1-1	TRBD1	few	TGTGCCAGCTCAGCGGGACAGGGGGCTGAAGCTTTCTTT	CASSAGQGAEAFF
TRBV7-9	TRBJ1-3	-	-	TGTGCCAGCAGCTTGGCGGGGATGTCTGGAAACACCATATATTTT	CASSLAGMSGNTIYF
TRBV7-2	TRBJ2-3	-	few	TGTGCCAGCAGCAATGGGGGGGCCGGTTGGGGCACAGATACGCAGTATTTT	CASSNGGAGWGTDTQYF
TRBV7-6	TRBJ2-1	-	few	TGTGCCAGCAGCTTAAGGTTTCGTGGCGAGAGCTCCTACAATGAGCAGTTCTTC	CASSLRFRGESSYNEQFF
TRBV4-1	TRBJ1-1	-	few	TGCGCCAGCAGCCAAGACCCCAGGGGATGGACTGAAGCTTTCTTT	CASSQDPRGWTEAFF
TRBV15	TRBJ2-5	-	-	TGTGCCACCAGCAGAGATCTGGGAGAGACCCAGTACTTC	CATSRDLGETQYF
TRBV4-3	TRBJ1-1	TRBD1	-	TGCGCCAGCAGCCAAGGCCACAGGGGCGAGGAAGCTTTCTTT	CASSQGHRGEEAFF
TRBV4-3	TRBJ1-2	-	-	TGCGCCAGCAGCCAAGAACCAGGAGACTATGGCTACACCTTC	CASSQEPGDYGYTF
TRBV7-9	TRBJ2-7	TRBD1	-	TGTGCCAGCAGCTCACAGACAGGGATCGAGCAGTACTTC	CASSSQTGIEQYF
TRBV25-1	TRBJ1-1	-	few	TGTGCCAGCAAAGGGGATATGAACACTGAAGCTTTCTTT	CASKGDMNTEAFF
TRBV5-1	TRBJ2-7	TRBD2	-	TGCGCCAGCAGCTTGGGGACTAGCGGGCCCTCCTACGAGCAGTACTTC	CASSLGTSGPSYEQYF
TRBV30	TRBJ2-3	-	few	TGTGCCTGGAGTGGGCCCCAGATAGTAAGAGATACGCAGTATTTT	CAWSGPQIVRDTQYF
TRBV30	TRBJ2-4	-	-	TGTGCCGTCGACGCAGCCAAAAACATTCAGTACTTC	CAVDAAKNIQYF
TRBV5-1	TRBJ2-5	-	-	TGCGCCAGCAGCCAAAACCAAGAGACCCAGTACTTC	CASSQNQETQYF
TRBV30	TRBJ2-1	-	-	TGTGCCTGGAGTCGGGGACCGTATTACAATGAGCAGTTCTTC	CAWSRGPYYNEQFF
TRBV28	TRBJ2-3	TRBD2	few	TGTGCCAGCTTGTTAGCGGGAGGCACAGATACGCAGTATTTT	CASLLAGGTDTQYF
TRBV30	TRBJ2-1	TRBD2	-	TGTGCCTGGAGTGTGGGACTAGCGGGAGCCAATGAGCAGTTCTTC	CAWSVGLAGANEQFF
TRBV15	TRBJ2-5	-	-	TGTGCCACCAGCAGATCTGGGACCCTTACGACCCAGTACTTC	CATSRSGTLTTQYF
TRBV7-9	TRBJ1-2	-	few	TGTGCCAGCAGCCCAGGGGAGGTGCATGGCTACACCTTC	CASSPGEVHGYTF
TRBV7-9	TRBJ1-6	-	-	TGTGCCAGCAGCTTAAGAGGACCCCTCCACTTT	CASSLRGPLHF
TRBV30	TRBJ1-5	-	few	TGTGCCTGGAGTGTGCAGGGAAACAATCAGCCCCAGCATTTT	CAWSVQGNNQPQHF
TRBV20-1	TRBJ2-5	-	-	TGCAGTGCTCCCCGTGAGACCCAGTACTTC	CSAPRETQYF
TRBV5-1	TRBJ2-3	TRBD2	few	TGCGCCAGCAGCTTGGTCGGGACGGCGACGCGCGGGAGGCGCGGAGATACGCAGTATTTT	CASSLVGTATRGRRGDTQYF
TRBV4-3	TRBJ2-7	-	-	TGCGCCAGCAGCCAAAGCTCCCTCAGCGCCTACGAGCAGTACTTC	CASSQSSLSAYEQYF
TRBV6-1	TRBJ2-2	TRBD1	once	TGTGCCAGCAGTATTAGACAGGGGGCAGCCGGGGAGCTGTTTTTT	CASSIRQGAAGELFF
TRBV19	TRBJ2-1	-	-	TGTGCCAGTAGTATAGCCGGAACTTACAATGAGCAGTTCTTC	CASSIAGTYNEQFF
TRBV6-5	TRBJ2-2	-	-	TGTGCCAGCCGGGACACGAACACCGGGGAGCTGTTTTTT	CASRDTNTGELFF
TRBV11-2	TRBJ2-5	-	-	TGTGCCAGCAGCTTAGAACCCAGACGCATCCAAGAGACCCAGTACTTC	CASSLEPRRIQETQYF
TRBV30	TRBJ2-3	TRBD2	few	TGTGCCTGGGGGAATAGCGGGAGATTAGCAGATACGCAGTATTTT	CAWGNSGRLADTQYF
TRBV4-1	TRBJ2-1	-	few	TGCGCCAGCAGCCACCCCCTACAGGGATACAATGAGCAGTTCTTC	CASSHPLQGYNEQFF
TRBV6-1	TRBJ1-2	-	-	TGTGCCAGCAGTGAAGCGAGGCGTAACTATGGCTACACCTTC	CASSEARRNYGYTF
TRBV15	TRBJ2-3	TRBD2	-	TGTGCCACCAGCAGGACTAGCCTTGAAACAGATACGCAGTATTTT	CATSRTSLETDTQYF
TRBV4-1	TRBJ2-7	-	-	TGCGCCAGCAGCCAAGGCTTCAATAGCATTTCCTACGAGCAGTACTTC	CASSQGFNSISYEQYF
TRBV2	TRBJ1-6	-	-	TGTGCCAGCAGTGGGGACACCAGGTCACGGTCACCCCTCCACTTT	CASSGDTRSRSPLHF
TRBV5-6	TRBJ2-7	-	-	TGTGCCAGCAGCGGATGGGGGCAGGGAGGCCACGAGCAGTACTTC	CASSGWGQGGHEQYF
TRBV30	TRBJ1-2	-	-	TGTGCCCGGGAGGGGGGAAGAGGCTACACCTTC	CAREGGRGYTF
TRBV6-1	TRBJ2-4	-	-	TGTGCCAGCAGTGATCCGAGAATTCAGTACTTC	CASSDPRIQYF
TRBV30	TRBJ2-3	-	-	TGTGCCTGGTCAGCTAGCACAGATACGCAGTATTTT	CAWSASTDTQYF
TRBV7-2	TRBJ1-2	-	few	TGTGCCAGCAGCCAAGGACCGGTATATGGCTACACCTTC	CASSQGPVYGYTF